This T cell receptor (beta chain) was obtained from a study of long-term antiretroviral therapy in people with HIV. Overall study findings and caveats: Participants lacked recorded data on ART adherence, viral resistance or therapy changes. Clonal populations expanded prior to ART predominated within the repertoire at all time points.

Trimming took 0 bases from V and 3 from J, leaving 9 bases between them. Germline lookup yields CDR1 GTSNPN and CDR2 SVGIG (reference sequence). The CDR3 loop spans 13 amino acids. Notes on this clone: What it binds is unknown.

Runs used v3.0 of the immunoSEQ assay and were done at survey level. Each sample had sequencing targeting about 40,000-50,000 T-cell genomes. Using immunoSEQ multiplex PCR, the repertoire was profiled, and TCRdb retains in-frame clones only, with some absent. This sample has 9,000 to 10,000 clones, with roughly four fifths found just once. The sequences come from unsorted PBMCs, collected 0.7 years after starting antiretroviral therapy. The J gene is TRBJ2-7, the V gene TRBV30, with D unresolved. This receptor was taken from a middle-aged man with HIV. The CDR3 region has the DNA TGTGCCTGGAGTGTACAACAGTTCTACGAGCAGTACTTC. Translated: CAWSVQQFYEQYF.